Listed below are T cell receptor beta chains from one sample, sequenced in a study of blood T cell repertoires in COVID-19. Measured with immunoSEQ multiplex PCR; TCRdb has only the in-frame clones, and not every one. The profile shows approximately 440,000 clones, 90% of them singletons. The specimen sequenced was PBMCs or T cells enriched from blood (not recorded which). These receptors all stem from a man between 18 and 29 years old who had recovered from COVID-19. The CDR3 runs from the conserved cysteine through the conserved F or W. The size of a clone is reported for some rows only, either as once, few or many, or as a class for expanded clones.

once	TRBV29-1	CSERSGNEQFF
few	TRBV7-9	CASSGLLPLSYNEQFF
-	TRBV5-6	CASSFKLAVYNEQFF
-	TRBV5-4	CASSNDRVGGYTF
-	TRBV28	CASTYGTVKETQYF
-	TRBV4-1	CASSPIDPWTVKGYGYTF
-	TRBV25-1	CASSHPDLAGGNTIYF
few	TRBV24-1	CATSDSQNSGYTF
-	TRBV18	CASSTGLAGIPGNTIYF
once	TRBV5-4	CASSDQGSNEKLFF
-	TRBV7-9	CASSLGRDSGWETQYF
-	TRBV5-4	CASSLTGSTEAFF
-	TRBV9	CASSVGAGMGEKLFF
once	TRBV5-4	CASSLAPQETQYF
-	TRBV29-1	CSVRNTEAFF
-	TRBV27	CASTPGTSGEQFF
-	TRBV12-3/TRBV12-4	CASTKLSDTQYF
-	TRBV28	CASSFGKLAGVSRKDTGELFF
-	TRBV10-3	CAISESGGETQYF
-	TRBV11-2	CASSFLAGRTYEQYF